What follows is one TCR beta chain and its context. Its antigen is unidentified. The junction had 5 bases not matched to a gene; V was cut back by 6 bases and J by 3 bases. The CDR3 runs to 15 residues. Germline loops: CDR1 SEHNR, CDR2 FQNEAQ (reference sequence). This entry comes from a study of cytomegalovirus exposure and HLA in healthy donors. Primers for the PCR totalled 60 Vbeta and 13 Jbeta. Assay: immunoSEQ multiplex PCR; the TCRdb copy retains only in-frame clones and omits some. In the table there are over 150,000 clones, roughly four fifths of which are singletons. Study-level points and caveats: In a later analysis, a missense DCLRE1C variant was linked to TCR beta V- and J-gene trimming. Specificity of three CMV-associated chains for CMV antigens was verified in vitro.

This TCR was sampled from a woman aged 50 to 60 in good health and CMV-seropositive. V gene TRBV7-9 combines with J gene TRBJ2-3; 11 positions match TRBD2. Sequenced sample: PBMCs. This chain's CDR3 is CASRPLAGGTDTQYF. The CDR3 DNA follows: TGTGCCAGCAGACCCCTAGCGGGGGGAACAGATACGCAGTATTTT. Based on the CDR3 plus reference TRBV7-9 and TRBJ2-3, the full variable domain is DTGVSQNPRHKITKRGQNVTFRCDPISEHNRLYWYRQTLGQGPEFLTYFQNEAQLEKSRLLSDRFSAERPKGSFSTLEIQRTEQGDSAMYLCASRPLAGGTDTQYFGPGTRLTVL.